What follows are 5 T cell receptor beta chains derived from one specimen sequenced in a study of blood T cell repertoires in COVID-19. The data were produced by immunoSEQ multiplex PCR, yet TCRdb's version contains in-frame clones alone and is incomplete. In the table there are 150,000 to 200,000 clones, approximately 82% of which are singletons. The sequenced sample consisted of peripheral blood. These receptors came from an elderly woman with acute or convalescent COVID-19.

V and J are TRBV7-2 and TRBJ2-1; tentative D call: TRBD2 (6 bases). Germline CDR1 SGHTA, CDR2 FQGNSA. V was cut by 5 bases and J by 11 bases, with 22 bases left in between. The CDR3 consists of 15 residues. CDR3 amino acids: CASSPRTTPTIKQFF. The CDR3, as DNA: TGTGCCAGCAGCCCCCGGACTACCCCTACAATTAAGCAGTTCTTC.

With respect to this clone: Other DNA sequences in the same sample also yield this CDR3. The CDR3 reads CASSLAANYGYTF. CDR3 DNA: TGCGCCAGCAGCTTGGCAGCGAACTATGGCTACACCTTC. This rearrangement joins TRBV5-1 to TRBJ1-2; D is undetermined. V lost 0 bases and J lost 2, with 5 bases in between. CDR1 is SGHRS, CDR2 YFSETQ, per germline. This CDR3 comprises 13 residues. Full variable domain (rest looked up from reference TRBV5-1 and TRBJ1-2): KAGVTQTPRYLIKTRGQQVTLSCSPISGHRSVSWYQQTPGQGLQFLFEYFSETQRNKGNFPGRFSGRQFSNSRSEMNVSTLELGDSALYLCASSLAANYGYTFGSGTRLTVV.

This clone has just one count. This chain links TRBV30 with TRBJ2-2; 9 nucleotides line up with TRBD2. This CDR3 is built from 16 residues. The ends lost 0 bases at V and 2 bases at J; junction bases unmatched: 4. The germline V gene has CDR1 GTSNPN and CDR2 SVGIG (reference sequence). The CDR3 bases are TGTGCCTGGAGTGTTATGCTAGCGGGAAACACCGGGGAGCTGTTTTTT. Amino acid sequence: CAWSVMLAGNTGELFF.

The CDR3 bases are TGTGCCAGCAGCCGGCCTAGCGGGGCGGCGGCTGAGCAGTTCTTC. It encodes CASSRPSGAAAEQFF. The V call is TRBV2, the J call TRBJ2-1; 9 positions agree with TRBD2. The CDR3 covers 15 residues. V was clipped by 6 bases and J by 9 bases; unmatched bases: 12. Per the germline V gene, CDR1 is SNHLY and CDR2 is FYNNEI.

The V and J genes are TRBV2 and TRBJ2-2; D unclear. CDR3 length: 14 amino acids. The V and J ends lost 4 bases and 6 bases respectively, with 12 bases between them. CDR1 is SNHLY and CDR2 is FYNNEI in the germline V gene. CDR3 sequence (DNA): TGTGCCAGCAGTGGTTCGTTTCGAGCCGGGGAGCTGTTTTTT. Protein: CASSGSFRAGELFF.